The present T cell receptor beta chain was sequenced within a study of CD8 T cells in ankylosing spondylitis. Findings and caveats of the study: The study looked at matched synovial fluid samples from ankylosing spondylitis patients. Disease-linked clones were reported to be significantly enriched there. Ankylosing spondylitis blood seemed to carry a telltale TCR beta motif made of fewer than ten highly homologous variants.

This clonotype was found a few times. Its specificity is not known. Generation of TCR beta libraries employed quantitative 5'-RACE incorporating molecular barcodes. TCRdb fed the 5' RACE reads into MiXCR, producing one record per CDR3 protein. The table records a few hundred thousand distinct CDR3 sequences, 20% of them present only once. CDR1 and CDR2 (germline): DFQATT, SNEGSKA (reference sequence). The V gene lost 1 base and the J gene lost 6 bases, with 12 bases spanning the gap. The CDR3 totals 13 residues. The receptor comes from a female donor with ankylosing spondylitis or in good health (not recorded which). The sequenced material came from blood, either unsorted or a sorted T cell fraction (not recorded which). This chain connects TRBV20-1 to TRBJ1-1; D not resolved. The CDR3 loop reads CSARGRLGSEAFF. DNA for the CDR3: TGCAGTGCTAGAGGACGTTTGGGATCTGAAGCTTTCTTT.